The 10 T cell receptor beta chains presented below share a single source sample, sequenced in a study of blood T cell repertoires in COVID-19. This table comes from immunoSEQ multiplex PCR, and its TCRdb copy is limited to in-frame clones, with some not included. This table has roughly 380,000 clones, around 87% appearing once. Material: PBMCs or T cells enriched from blood (not recorded which). The receptors here all came from a man aged 25 to 40 who had recovered from COVID-19.

The V and J genes are TRBV10-3 and TRBJ2-1; 9 bases are shared with TRBD2. The trim removed 11 bases at V and 1 base at J, leaving 12 bases unmatched. This CDR3 has 16 amino acids. Per germline, CDR1 ENHRY and CDR2 SYGVKD. CDR3 region: CASVGGGVGSYNEQFF. Written as DNA, the CDR3 is TGTGCCTCCGTCGGCGGGGGGGTCGGTTCCTACAATGAGCAGTTCTTC.

The CDR3 protein is CAWSVAGINEQFF. CDR3 DNA: TGTGCCTGGAGTGTGGCAGGGATCAATGAGCAGTTCTTC. The rearrangement joins TRBV30 to TRBJ2-1; the D gene is possibly TRBD1 (5 bases). Germline CDR1 and CDR2: GTSNPN and SVGIG (reference sequence). V was pared by 0 bases and J by 6 bases, with 9 bases between. This CDR3 has 13 residues.

This clone was detected only once. V usage is TRBV27 and J usage is TRBJ1-1, with a weak D call TRBD1 (5 bases). Germline-derived CDR1 and CDR2 are MNHEY and SMNVEV (reference sequence). The CDR3 runs to 14 residues. Trimming pared 11 bases from V and 1 base from J, leaving 17 bases between. In nucleotides, the CDR3 is TGTGCCGGGGCCCCTTCCAGGAGGAACACTGAAGCTTTCTTT. Amino acid sequence: CAGAPSRRNTEAFF.

The genes are TRBV2 and TRBJ1-1; D might be TRBD1 (5 bases). Germline values: CDR1 SNHLY, CDR2 FYNNEI. The V and J ends lost 6 bases and 7 bases respectively, with 12 bases between them. The CDR3 sequence is 12 residues long. This CDR3 is CASSRRQIEAFF. CDR3 nucleotides: TGTGCCAGCAGCCGTAGACAGATTGAAGCTTTCTTT.

The table lists this clone with a few counts. The genes are TRBV12-3 or TRBV12-4 and TRBJ2-7; 9 nucleotides agree with TRBD1. The CDR3 runs to 13 residues. V dropped 6 bases and J dropped 6; count of bases not matched to a gene: 6. CDR3 sequence: CASRWTGESEQYF. CDR3 DNA: TGTGCCAGCAGATGGACAGGGGAATCCGAGCAGTACTTC.

This sequence joins TRBV19 and TRBJ1-6, with D unresolved. Trimming took 3 bases from V and 7 from J, leaving 7 bases between them. The germline gives CDR1 LNHDA, CDR2 SQIVND (reference sequence). The CDR3 is 13 amino acids. The CDR3 sequence: CASSMTGNSPLHF. The CDR3 DNA reads as TGTGCCAGTAGTATGACGGGAAATTCACCCCTCCACTTT.

The V call is TRBV3-1 (or the pseudogene TRBV3-2), the J call TRBJ2-5; 12 bases match TRBD2. CDR1 is LGHDT and CDR2 is YNNKEL in the germline V gene (reference sequence). This CDR3 has 17 amino acids. With V trimmed by 1 base and J by 3 bases, 6 bases remained unmatched. DNA for the CDR3: TGTGCCAGCAGCCAAGGGATGACTAGCGGGAGAAAAGAGACCCAGTACTTC. This translates into CASSQGMTSGRKETQYF.

The chain combines TRBV18 with TRBJ2-7, with D perhaps TRBD1 (5 bases). V lost 1 base, J lost 5 bases, and 9 bases lay in between. Looked up from germline, CDR1 is KGHSH and CDR2 is LQKENI. CDR3 length equals 13 residues. The CDR3 protein is CASSPRGSDEQYF. The CDR3 region has the DNA TGTGCCAGCTCACCACGGGGCTCGGACGAGCAGTACTTC. Filled out from reference TRBV18 and TRBJ2-7, the complete variable domain reads NAGVMQNPRHLVRRRGQEARLRCSPMKGHSHVYWYRQLPEEGLKFMVYLQKENIIDESGMPKERFSAEFPKEGPSILRIQQVVRGDSAAYFCASSPRGSDEQYFGPGTRLTVT.

The CDR3 DNA reads TGTGCCAGCAGCTATTCCCGCACTGAAGCTTTCTTT. Its protein product is CASSYSRTEAFF. This rearrangement joins TRBV11-2 to TRBJ1-1; D ambiguous. This CDR3 has 12 amino acids. Trimming removed 4 bases from V and 4 bases from J, with 7 bases in between. Germline CDR1 reads SGHAT; CDR2 reads FQNNGV.

The chain is built from TRBV6-4 and TRBJ1-2; the D gene is possibly TRBD1 (5 bases). Trimming took off 9 bases at V and 6 bases at J, with 20 bases between the two ends. The CDR3 runs to 14 residues. The germline V gene encodes CDR1 MRHNA and CDR2 SNTAGT. The CDR3 spells CASPIGGGVDGYTF. The DNA for the CDR3 is TGTGCCAGTCCAATTGGGGGGGGAGTAGATGGCTACACCTTC.